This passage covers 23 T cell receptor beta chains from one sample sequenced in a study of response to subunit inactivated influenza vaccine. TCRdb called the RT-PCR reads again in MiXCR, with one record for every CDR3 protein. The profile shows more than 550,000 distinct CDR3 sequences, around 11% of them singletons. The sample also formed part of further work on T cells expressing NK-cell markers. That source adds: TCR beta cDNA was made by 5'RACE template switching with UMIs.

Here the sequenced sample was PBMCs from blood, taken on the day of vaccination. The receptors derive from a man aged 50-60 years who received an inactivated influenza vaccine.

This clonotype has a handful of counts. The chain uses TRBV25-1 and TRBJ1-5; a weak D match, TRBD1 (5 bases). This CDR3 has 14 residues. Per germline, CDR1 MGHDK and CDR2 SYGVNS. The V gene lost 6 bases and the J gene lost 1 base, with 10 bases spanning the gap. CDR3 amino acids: CASRQAGSNQPQHF. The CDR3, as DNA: TGTGCCAGCAGACAGGCGGGGAGCAATCAGCCCCAGCATTTT.

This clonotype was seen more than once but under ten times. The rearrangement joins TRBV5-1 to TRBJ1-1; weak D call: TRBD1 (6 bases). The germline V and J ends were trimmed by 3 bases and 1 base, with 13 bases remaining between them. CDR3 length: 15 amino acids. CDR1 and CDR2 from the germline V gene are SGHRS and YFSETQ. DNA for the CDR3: TGCGCCAGCAGCTCGCCACAGGGAAAGAACACTGAAGCTTTCTTT. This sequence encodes CASSSPQGKNTEAFF.

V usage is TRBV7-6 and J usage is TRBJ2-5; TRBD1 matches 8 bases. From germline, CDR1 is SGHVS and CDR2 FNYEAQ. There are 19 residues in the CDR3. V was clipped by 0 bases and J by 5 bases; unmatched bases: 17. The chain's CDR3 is CASSLAPLRRQGLRETQYF. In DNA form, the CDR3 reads TGTGCCAGCAGCTTAGCGCCCCTTCGAAGACAGGGGTTAAGGGAGACCCAGTACTTC.

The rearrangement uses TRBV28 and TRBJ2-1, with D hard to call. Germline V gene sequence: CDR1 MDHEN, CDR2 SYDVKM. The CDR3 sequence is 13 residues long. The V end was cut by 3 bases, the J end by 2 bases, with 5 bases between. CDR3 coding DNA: TGTGCCAGCAGTTTGAGTCCCTACAATGAGCAGTTCTTC. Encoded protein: CASSLSPYNEQFF.

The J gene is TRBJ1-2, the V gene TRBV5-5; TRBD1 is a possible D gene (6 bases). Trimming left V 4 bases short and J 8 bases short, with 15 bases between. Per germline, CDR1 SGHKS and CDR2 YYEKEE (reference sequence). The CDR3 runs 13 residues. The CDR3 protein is CASSPDPTGGYTF. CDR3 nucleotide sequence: TGTGCCAGCAGCCCTGACCCGACAGGCGGCTACACCTTC.

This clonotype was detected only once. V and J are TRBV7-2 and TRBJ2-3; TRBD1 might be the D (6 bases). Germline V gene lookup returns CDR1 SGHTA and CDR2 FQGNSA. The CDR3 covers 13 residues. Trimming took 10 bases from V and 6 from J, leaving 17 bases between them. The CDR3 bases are TGTGCCACCAGGGGACCGGGCTCGGATACGCAGTATTTT. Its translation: CATRGPGSDTQYF.

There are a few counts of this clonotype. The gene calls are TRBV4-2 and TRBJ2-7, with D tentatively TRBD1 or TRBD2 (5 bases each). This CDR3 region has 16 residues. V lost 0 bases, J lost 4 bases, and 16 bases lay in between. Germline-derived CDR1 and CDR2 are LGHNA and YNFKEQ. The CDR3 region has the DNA TGTGCCAGCAGCCAAGATCTGGGACGGACGGGATACGAGCAGTACTTC. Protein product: CASSQDLGRTGYEQYF.

The CDR3, as DNA: TGTGCCAGCAGCCAAGTTCTCACAGGGGGTGTGTACGAGCAGTACTTC. Its protein product is CASSQVLTGGVYEQYF. This chain uses TRBV3-1 with TRBJ2-7; 8 nucleotides align to TRBD1. Germline V gene lookup returns CDR1 LGHDT and CDR2 YNNKEL (reference sequence). There are 16 residues in the CDR3. Trimming at V came to 1 base and at J to 4 bases, leaving 9 bases not matched to a gene.

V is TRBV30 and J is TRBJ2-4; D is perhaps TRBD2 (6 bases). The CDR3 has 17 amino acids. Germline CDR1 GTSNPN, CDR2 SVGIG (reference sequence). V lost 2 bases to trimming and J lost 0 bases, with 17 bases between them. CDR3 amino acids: CAWSITRGRVAKNIQYF. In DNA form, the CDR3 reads TGTGCCTGGAGTATAACCCGGGGGAGAGTAGCCAAAAACATTCAGTACTTC.

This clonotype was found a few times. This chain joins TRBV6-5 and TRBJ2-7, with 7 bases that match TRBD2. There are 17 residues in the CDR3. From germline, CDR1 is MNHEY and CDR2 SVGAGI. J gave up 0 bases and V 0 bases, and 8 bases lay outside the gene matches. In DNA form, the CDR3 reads TGTGCCAGCAGTTACTCAGCTCCTAGCGGAGGCTCCTACGAGCAGTACTTC. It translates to CASSYSAPSGGSYEQYF.

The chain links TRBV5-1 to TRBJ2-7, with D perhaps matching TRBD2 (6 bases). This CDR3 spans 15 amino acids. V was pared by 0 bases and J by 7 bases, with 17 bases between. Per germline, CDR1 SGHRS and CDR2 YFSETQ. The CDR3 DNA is TGCGCCAGCAGCTTGGCCGCCCAGACGGGGGAGGAGCAGTACTTC. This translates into CASSLAAQTGEEQYF.

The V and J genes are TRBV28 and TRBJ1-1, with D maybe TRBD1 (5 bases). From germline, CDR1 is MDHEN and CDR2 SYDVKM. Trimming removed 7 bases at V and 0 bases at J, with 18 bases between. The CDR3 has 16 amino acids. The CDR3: CASTFPGGTMNTEAFF. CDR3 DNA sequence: TGTGCCAGCACTTTCCCGGGGGGAACTATGAACACTGAAGCTTTCTTT. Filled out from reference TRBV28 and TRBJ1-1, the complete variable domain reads DVKVTQSSRYLVKRTGEKVFLECVQDMDHENMFWYRQDPGLGLRLIYFSYDVKMKEKGDIPEGYSVSREKKERFSLILESASTNQTSMYLCASTFPGGTMNTEAFFGQGTRLTVV.

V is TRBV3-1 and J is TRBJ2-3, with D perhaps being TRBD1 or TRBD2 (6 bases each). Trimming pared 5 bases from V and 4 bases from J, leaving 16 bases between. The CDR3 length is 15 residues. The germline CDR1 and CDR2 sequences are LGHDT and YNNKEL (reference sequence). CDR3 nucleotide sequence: TGTGCCAGCAGCGATCGAGGGGGGCGAGCAGATACGCAGTATTTT. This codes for CASSDRGGRADTQYF.

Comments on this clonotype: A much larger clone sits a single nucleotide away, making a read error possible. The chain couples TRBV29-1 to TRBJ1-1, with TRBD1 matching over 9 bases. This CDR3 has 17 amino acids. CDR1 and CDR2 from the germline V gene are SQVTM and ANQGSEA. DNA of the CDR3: TGCAGCGCCGCGGGCCTTCCTGGGGACAGGGTAGGGGTAGAAGATTTCTTT. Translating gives CSAAGLPGDRVGVEDFF.

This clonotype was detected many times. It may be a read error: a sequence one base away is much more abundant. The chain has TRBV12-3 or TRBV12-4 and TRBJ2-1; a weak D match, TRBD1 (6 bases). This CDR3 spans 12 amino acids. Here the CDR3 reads CASSLGGREQFF. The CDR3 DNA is TGTGCCAGCAGCTTAGGGGGTCGGGAGCAGTTCTTC.

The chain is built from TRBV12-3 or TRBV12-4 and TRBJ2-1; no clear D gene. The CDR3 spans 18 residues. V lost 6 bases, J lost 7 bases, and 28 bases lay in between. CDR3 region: CASSPFPLRSQISNEQFF. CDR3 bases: TGTGCCAGCAGCCCTTTCCCTCTCAGAAGTCAGATATCAAATGAGCAGTTCTTC.

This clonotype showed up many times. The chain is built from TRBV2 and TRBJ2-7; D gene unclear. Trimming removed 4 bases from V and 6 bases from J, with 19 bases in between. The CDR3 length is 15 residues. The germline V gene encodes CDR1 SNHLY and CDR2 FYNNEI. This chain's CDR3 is CASSGDTPLSLEQYF. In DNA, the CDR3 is TGTGCCAGCAGTGGCGACACCCCCCTGTCTCTCGAGCAGTACTTC.

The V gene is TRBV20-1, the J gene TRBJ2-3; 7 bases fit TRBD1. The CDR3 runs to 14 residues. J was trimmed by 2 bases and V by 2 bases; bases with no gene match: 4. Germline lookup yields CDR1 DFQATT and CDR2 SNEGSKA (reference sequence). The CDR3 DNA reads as TGCAGTGCTAGAACAGGGGTTAACACAGATACGCAGTATTTT. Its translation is CSARTGVNTDTQYF.

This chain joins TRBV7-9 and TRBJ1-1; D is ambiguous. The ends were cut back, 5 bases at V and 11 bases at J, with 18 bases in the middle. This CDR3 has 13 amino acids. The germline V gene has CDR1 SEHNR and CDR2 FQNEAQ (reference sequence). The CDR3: CASSLGGWSEAFF. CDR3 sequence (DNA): TGTGCCAGCAGCCTAGGTGGCTGGAGCGAGGCTTTCTTT.

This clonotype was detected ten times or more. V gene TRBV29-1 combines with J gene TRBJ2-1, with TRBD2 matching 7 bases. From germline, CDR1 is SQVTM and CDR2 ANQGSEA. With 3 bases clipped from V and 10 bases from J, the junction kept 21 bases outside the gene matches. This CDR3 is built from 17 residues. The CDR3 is CSVERAVGGLSPREQFF. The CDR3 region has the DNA TGCAGCGTTGAGCGTGCCGTTGGGGGACTATCCCCGAGGGAGCAGTTCTTC.

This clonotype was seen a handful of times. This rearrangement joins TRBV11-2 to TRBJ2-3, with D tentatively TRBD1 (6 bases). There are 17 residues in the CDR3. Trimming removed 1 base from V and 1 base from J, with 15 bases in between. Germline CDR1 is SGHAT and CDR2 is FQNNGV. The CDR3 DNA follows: TGTGCCAGCAGCTTAGGTGGGACACCCTTGGGCACAGATACGCAGTATTTT. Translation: CASSLGGTPLGTDTQYF.

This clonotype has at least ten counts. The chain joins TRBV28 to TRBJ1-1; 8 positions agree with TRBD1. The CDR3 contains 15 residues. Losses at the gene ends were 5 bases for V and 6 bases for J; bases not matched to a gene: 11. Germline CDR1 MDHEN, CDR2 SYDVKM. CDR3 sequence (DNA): TGTGCCAGCAGTGCCTTGACAGGGGAGTTGGCTGAAGCTTTCTTT. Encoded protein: CASSALTGELAEAFF.

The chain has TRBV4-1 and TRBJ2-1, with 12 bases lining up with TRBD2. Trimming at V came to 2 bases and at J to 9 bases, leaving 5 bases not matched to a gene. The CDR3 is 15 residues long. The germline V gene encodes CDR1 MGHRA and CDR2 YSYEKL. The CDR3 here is CASSQSSGRAGEQFF. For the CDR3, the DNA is TGCGCCAGCAGCCAATCTAGCGGGAGGGCCGGTGAGCAGTTCTTC.